The clone carrying this T cell receptor beta chain has a single count. TCRdb's table, derived via immunoSEQ multiplex PCR, lists solely in-frame clones and lacks some. This sample carries around 210,000 clones, over 60% of them seen once, and the ten largest clones take about 5.5%. The sample belongs to a study of blood T cell repertoires in COVID-19. Whole-study context: T cells, B-cell-depleted T cells, or PBMCs supplied cDNA or gDNA.

V gave up 6 bases and J gave up 4 bases; unmatched junction bases: 3. Germline assignment: CDR1 LGHDT and CDR2 YNNKEL (reference sequence). The CDR3 extends over 13 amino acids. Input material: peripheral blood. V usage is TRBV3-1 (or the pseudogene TRBV3-2) and J usage is TRBJ1-1; 9 nucleotides line up with TRBD1. The clonotype was recovered from a woman between 70 and 85 years old with acute or convalescent COVID-19. The chain's CDR3 is CASRQGAGTEAFF. The CDR3 region has the DNA TGTGCCAGCAGACAGGGGGCCGGCACTGAAGCTTTCTTT.